This T cell receptor beta chain is from a study of monozygotic twins with inflammatory bowel disease. Researchers generated cDNA in eight separate reactions per sample. TCRdb re-analyzed the 5' RACE reads; it lists each CDR3 protein once, without DNA. The listing records more than 350,000 distinct CDR3 sequences. In germline, CDR1 is SGHRS, CDR2 YFSETQ. The CDR3 sequence is 15 residues long. The clonotype comes from a human donor with ulcerative colitis or Crohn's disease, or a healthy co-twin of an affected twin (not recorded which). This chain connects TRBV5-1 to TRBJ2-1; no DNA is available, so the TRBD1 call from TCRdb remains unchecked. Sequences were obtained from blood. CDR3 loop: CASSLGPGRYNEQFF.